These T cell receptor beta chains were read from a single sample in a study of CXCR3-negative and CXCR3-positive naive CD8 T cells. After re-calling the 5' RACE reads, TCRdb lists one entry per CDR3 protein, DNA absent. The specimen's table records over 70,000 distinct CDR3 sequences. The sample comprised naive CXCR3- CD8+ T cells from blood. These receptors came from a human donor in good health. Some clones in this sample may be carry-over from other donors' samples. CDR3s include the opening cysteine and the closing phenylalanine or tryptophan.

>TRBV29-1|TRBJ2-5
CSVADWRAGGETQYF
>TRBV7-2|TRBJ1-1
CASSHAGGAEAFF
>TRBV4-1|TRBJ2-7
CASSQDNPGGGYEQYF
>TRBV15|TRBJ2-7
CATSATDSSYEQYF
>TRBV7-6|TRBJ2-7
CASSPGGSGYEQYF
>TRBV12-3/TRBV12-4|TRBJ2-3
CASSLRSPASNTQYF
>TRBV29-1|TRBJ2-1
CSAAEPSYNEQFF
>TRBV6-2/TRBV6-3|TRBJ1-1
CASSYAGGGTEAFF
>TRBV11-3|TRBJ2-4
CASSSGLEDIQYF
>TRBV28|TRBJ1-6
CASSLTGVDSPLHF
>TRBV5-1|TRBJ1-1
CASSPEQGARSEAFF
>TRBV29-1|TRBJ2-1
CSVEDGVALGNEQFF
>TRBV27|TRBJ2-7
CASSRNPSGLEQYF
>TRBV29-1|TRBJ2-7
CSVGTGDIYEQYF
>TRBV5-1|TRBJ2-1
CASRTSGSHEQFF
>TRBV10-3|TRBJ2-3
CAISDPGGGAEDTQYF
>TRBV10-3|TRBJ2-1
CAISAERGDPSYNEQFF
>TRBV6-5|TRBJ2-5
CAGSYSGIQETQYF
>TRBV5-6|TRBJ2-7
CASSGQPPSAAREQYF
>TRBV2|TRBJ2-1
CASSPGQGIYNEQFF
>TRBV4-3|TRBJ1-2
CASSQDSSLRGRYGYTF
>TRBV6-5|TRBJ2-5
CASSFVPGAQETQYF
>TRBV7-3|TRBJ1-1
CASSLMMNTEAFF
>TRBV9|TRBJ2-1
CASSPHAGGNEQFF
>TRBV6-5|TRBJ1-2
CASSYSGERGYTF
>TRBV29-1|TRBJ2-7
CSVEDDSTLYEQYF
>TRBV5-6|TRBJ2-5
CASSLGVYSQETQYF
>TRBV4-2|TRBJ2-3
CASSPLDDTQYF
>TRBV28|TRBJ1-4
CASTLNPATNEKLFF
>TRBV12-3/TRBV12-4|TRBJ2-7
CASSQDPLEQYF
>TRBV6-2/TRBV6-3|TRBJ2-1
CASSPGQDNEQFF
>TRBV7-9|TRBJ2-1
CASSRLQGKDDEQFF
>TRBV25-1|TRBJ1-1
CASSEAQGTEAFF
>TRBV6-2/TRBV6-3|TRBJ2-5
CASSYSLAGGPGEETQYF
>TRBV13|TRBJ2-3
CASSLPAGGPRDTQYF
>TRBV19|TRBJ1-5
CASSIDPTLKQPQHF
>TRBV29-1|TRBJ1-4
CSAQSGTGYELFF
>TRBV29-1|TRBJ2-3
CSVGGRTESTDTQYF
>TRBV9|TRBJ2-5
CASSGSGRVQETQYF
>TRBV29-1|TRBJ2-7
CSVGAGLTHEQYF
>TRBV11-2|TRBJ1-1
CASSPGQLNTEAFF
>TRBV9|TRBJ2-1
CASSPGGYETQYF
>TRBV7-2|TRBJ2-1
CASSPFQSAGGPYNEQFF
>TRBV12-3/TRBV12-4|TRBJ1-1
CASSSRVKNTEAFF
>TRBV5-5|TRBJ2-5
CASSLALGTRETQYF
>TRBV4-2|TRBJ1-1
CASSQDGHPDRGVPEAFF
>TRBV7-6|TRBJ2-1
CASSFNYRGGNEQFF
>TRBV7-9|TRBJ1-4
CASSSPTGAEEKLFF
>TRBV7-9|TRBJ2-3
CASSHGGIEVGTQGAPDTQYF
>TRBV11-2|TRBJ2-7
CASSLGQGNYEQYF
>TRBV11-2|TRBJ2-3
CASSSGTGLDTQYF
>TRBV7-9|TRBJ2-7
CASSSARLSTAYEQYF
>TRBV2|TRBJ2-7
CASSEDTSGRRYEQYF
>TRBV4-1|TRBJ1-1
CASSHPSIGTEAFF
>TRBV6-2/TRBV6-3|TRBJ1-5
CASRTGTARYQPQHF
>TRBV3-1|TRBJ2-7
CASSQVTYEQYF
>TRBV29-1|TRBJ2-7
CSVVVLGSYEQYF
>TRBV29-1|TRBJ2-7
CSVEWGAGYEQYF
>TRBV6-6|TRBJ2-5
CASSYGVIQETQYF